The 26 T cell receptor beta chains in this list originate from one sample, sequenced in a study of vaccination effects on CD4 cells after COVID-19. Sequencing was performed with immunoSEQ multiplex PCR; in TCRdb, only in-frame clones are kept and a portion is missing. Among more than 15,000 clones, under 70% were seen once, and the ten largest hold around 9%. These receptors' targets are unknown. Under the ViraFEST assay, PBMC were stimulated with viral peptide pools so that antigen-specific CD4+ T cells expanded. Sequencing was performed afterwards. Cells that had been cultured for roughly 9 days were the source of isolated CD4+ T cells. The participants, recipients of two vaccine doses, got either BNT162b2 or mRNA-1273. Sequenced material: CD4+ T cells from PBMCs cultured with SARS-CoV-2 spike peptides, taken after COVID-19 vaccination. The receptors here all came from a human donor who received a COVID-19 vaccine.

V gene TRBV21-1 combines with J gene TRBJ2-1; the listed D gene, TRBD2, was not tested against the DNA. TRBV21-1 is listed as a pseudogene. The CDR3 contains 14 residues. In nucleotides, the CDR3 is TGTGCCACTACTACTCGCTCGGAGAACAATGAGCAGTTCTTC. Its protein product is CATTTRSENNEQFF.

The rearrangement links TRBV4-2 to TRBJ1-2; D perhaps matches TRBD1 (5 bases). The germline gives CDR1 LGHNA, CDR2 YNFKEQ. This CDR3 is built from 15 residues. Deletions cut 3 bases from V and 4 bases from J, with 15 bases between. Here the CDR3 reads CASSQGEGRSYGYTF. As DNA, the CDR3 is TGTGCCAGCAGCCAGGGGGAAGGCCGGTCCTATGGCTACACCTTC.

V usage is TRBV12-3 or TRBV12-4 and J usage is TRBJ2-5; D unclear. This CDR3 is built from 12 residues. Deletions cut 7 bases from V and 7 bases from J, with 13 bases between. As DNA, the CDR3 is TGTGCCAGCATGGCAGGTGACCCGACCCAGTACTTC. This gives the protein CASMAGDPTQYF.

For this clone: The same CDR3 arises from other DNA sequences in this sample as well. The chain joins TRBV5-1 to TRBJ2-7; D is undetermined. From germline, CDR1 is SGHRS and CDR2 YFSETQ. This CDR3 has 13 amino acids. V shed 1 base and J shed 1 base, with 6 bases lying between them. CDR3 nucleotide sequence: TGCGCCAGCAGCTTGCACTTTTCCTACGAGCAGTACTTC. Translation gives CASSLHFSYEQYF.

This clone has only a few counts. V and J are TRBV5-4 and TRBJ1-4; D remains ambiguous. Trimming took off 0 bases at V and 0 bases at J, with 3 bases between the two ends. CDR1 SGHNT and CDR2 YYREEE come from the germline V gene (reference sequence). CDR3 length equals 14 residues. This CDR3 is CASSLAATNEKLFF. Here the CDR3 DNA reads TGTGCCAGCAGCTTGGCTGCAACTAATGAAAAACTGTTTTTT.

This chain links TRBV11-2 with TRBJ2-2; D ambiguous. The germline V gene has CDR1 SGHAT and CDR2 FQNNGV. V lost 5 bases and J lost 1, with 11 bases in between. There are 15 residues in the CDR3. This CDR3 reads CASSPIQGNTGELFF. The CDR3 nucleotides read TGTGCCAGCAGCCCTATCCAAGGGAACACCGGGGAGCTGTTTTTT.

The gene calls are TRBV10-3 and TRBJ1-5; D gene unclear. With 2 bases removed from V and 4 bases from J, the gap between germline ends came to 9 bases. Germline CDR1 reads ENHRY; CDR2 reads SYGVKD. The CDR3 extends over 14 amino acids. The CDR3 spells CAISEVHVNQPQHF. The CDR3, as DNA: TGTGCCATCAGTGAGGTGCACGTAAATCAGCCCCAGCATTTT.

The V call is TRBV10-3, the J call TRBJ2-2, with D possibly being TRBD2 (7 bases). Germline CDR1 is ENHRY and CDR2 is SYGVKD. The CDR3 extends over 21 amino acids. V was shortened by 5 bases and J by 0 bases, with 28 bases between the two germline ends. The CDR3, as DNA: TGTGCCATCAGTTTTTCTGGGGGGGGCGTTCGGACATCGGCGAACACCGGGGAGCTGTTTTTT. Translating gives CAISFSGGGVRTSANTGELFF.

V gene TRBV6-5 combines with J gene TRBJ2-7; possibly TRBD2 for D (6 bases). The germline V and J ends were trimmed by 8 bases and 0 bases, with 11 bases remaining between them. The CDR3 runs to 13 residues. CDR1 and CDR2 (germline): MNHEY, SVGAGI. For the CDR3, the DNA is TGTGCCAGCTCCAAGGAGGGCTCCTACGAGCAGTACTTC. Residues: CASSKEGSYEQYF.

DNA for the CDR3: TGTGCCAGCAGCCAAAGCGGGGTAGAGTTCTTC. Amino acid sequence: CASSQSGVEFF. This chain links TRBV7-9 with TRBJ2-1; 7 bases map to TRBD2. Germline V gene sequence: CDR1 SEHNR, CDR2 FQNEAQ (reference sequence). Germline trimming cut 5 bases from V and 14 bases from J; bases unmatched to any gene: 6. The CDR3 is 11 residues long.

The rearrangement uses TRBV27 and TRBJ1-3, with D hard to call. Trimming removed 10 bases from V and 2 bases from J, with 9 bases in between. The CDR3 spans 12 residues. Per germline, CDR1 MNHEY and CDR2 SMNVEV (reference sequence). Here the CDR3 reads CATGSPGNTIYF. CDR3 DNA: TGTGCCACCGGGAGCCCTGGAAACACCATATATTTT.

The V gene is TRBV27, the J gene TRBJ1-3; TRBD1 agrees at 7 bases. Trimming at V came to 0 bases and at J to 3 bases, leaving 5 bases not matched to a gene. The CDR3 is 16 amino acids. CDR1 MNHEY and CDR2 SMNVEV come from the germline V gene (reference sequence). The DNA for the CDR3 is TGTGCCAGCAGTTTATCGGCGGCAGGGGGTGGAAACACCATATATTTT. Protein: CASSLSAAGGGNTIYF.

The CDR3 nucleotides are TGTGCCAGCAGACAGGGGCAGGGTCAGCCCCAGCATTTT. Protein: CASRQGQGQPQHF. The chain has TRBV12-3 or TRBV12-4 and TRBJ1-5, with 7 bases identical to TRBD1. The CDR3 contains 13 residues. J lost 6 bases, V lost 6 bases, and 5 bases had no gene match.

The chain recombines TRBV7-3 with TRBJ1-2; 9 bases line up with TRBD1. The J segment lost 8 bases and the V segment lost 3 bases, leaving 10 bases of the junction unmatched. Germline values: CDR1 SGHTA, CDR2 FQGTGA. This CDR3 contains 15 residues. DNA of the CDR3: TGTGCCAGCAGCTTGACCGGGACAGGGACACGGGGCTACACCTTC. Protein: CASSLTGTGTRGYTF.

The J gene is TRBJ2-1, the V gene TRBV2; the match to TRBD2 covers 7 bases. This CDR3 has 16 residues. The V and J ends lost 7 bases and 1 base, in that order; junction bases with no gene match: 10. Germline V gene data show CDR1 as SNHLY and CDR2 as FYNNEI. CDR3 nucleotide sequence: TGTGCCAGCACTGCTAGCGGTCACCGGTCCTACAATGAGCAGTTCTTC. It yields the protein CASTASGHRSYNEQFF.

The CDR3 spells CASRSPTVNTGELFF. In nucleotides, the CDR3 is TGTGCCAGCAGGAGCCCGACAGTGAACACCGGGGAGCTGTTTTTT. The chain carries TRBV6-5 and TRBJ2-2, with D perhaps matching TRBD1 (5 bases). This CDR3 comprises 15 residues. Between the trimmed V and J ends, which lost 6 bases and 1 base, there was a span of 12 bases. CDR1 is MNHEY and CDR2 is SVGAGI in the germline V gene.

The J gene is TRBJ2-5, the V gene TRBV5-5, with 10 bases that match TRBD1. Trimming at V came to 4 bases and at J to 2 bases, leaving 2 bases not matched to a gene. CDR3 length: 14 amino acids. Germline V gene data show CDR1 as SGHKS and CDR2 as YYEKEE (reference sequence). As DNA, the CDR3 is TGTGCCAGCAGCGGGACAGGGGTTCAAGAGACCCAGTACTTC. Its protein is CASSGTGVQETQYF.

This clone is labeled as medium-sized. This chain uses TRBV30 with TRBJ2-3; 7 bases align to TRBD2. The CDR3 length is 15 residues. Germline assignment: CDR1 GTSNPN and CDR2 SVGIG (reference sequence). V trimming: 1 base; J trimming: 0 bases; junction bases outside the gene matches: 4. DNA of the CDR3: TGTGCCTGGAGTGAGGGCGGGGGTAGCACAGATACGCAGTATTTT. This sequence encodes CAWSEGGGSTDTQYF.

The chain carries TRBV7-9 and TRBJ1-4, with TRBD1 identical over 7 bases. The CDR3 runs 14 residues. J was trimmed by 10 bases and V by 7 bases; bases with no gene match: 12. Germline V gene data show CDR1 as SEHNR and CDR2 as FQNEAQ (reference sequence). CDR3 sequence (DNA): TGTGCCAGCACCAACCCCAGCAGGGGGATAAAACTGTTTTTT. Amino acids: CASTNPSRGIKLFF.

The chain carries TRBV19 and TRBJ1-5; weak D call: TRBD1 (5 bases). V dropped 3 bases and J dropped 3 bases, with 12 bases sitting between them. The CDR3 extends over 15 amino acids. Germline lookup yields CDR1 LNHDA and CDR2 SQIVND (reference sequence). The CDR3 loop is CASSMFGASNQPQHF. CDR3 DNA: TGTGCCAGTAGTATGTTCGGGGCTTCCAATCAGCCCCAGCATTTT.

V and J are TRBV27 and TRBJ1-2; TRBD1 aligns across 7 bases. The CDR3 runs 13 residues. Germline V CDR1 and CDR2: MNHEY, SMNVEV (reference sequence). Trimming took 3 bases from V and 8 from J; bases not matched to a gene: 6. The chain's CDR3 is CASSFRGGEGYTF. The CDR3 DNA sequence: TGTGCCAGCAGTTTCAGAGGGGGCGAGGGCTACACCTTC.

The chain has TRBV5-6 and TRBJ2-2; 8 bases match TRBD1. Looked up from germline, CDR1 is SGHDT and CDR2 is YYEEEE. The CDR3 sequence is 13 residues long. V lost 4 bases to trimming and J lost 5 bases; unmatched junction nucleotides: 1. CDR3 nucleotides: TGTGCCAGCAGCCGACAGGGGACCGGGGAGCTGTTTTTT. Translating it yields CASSRQGTGELFF.

This clone has only a few counts. The chain is built from TRBV7-9 and TRBJ2-5; TRBD1 might be the D (6 bases). The V and J ends lost 1 base and 1 base respectively, with 10 bases between them. The CDR3 is 15 residues long. Per germline, CDR1 SEHNR and CDR2 FQNEAQ (reference sequence). DNA for the CDR3: TGTGCCAGCAGCTTAGAACAGGGCTTCCAAGAGACCCAGTACTTC. Translating gives CASSLEQGFQETQYF.

This sequence joins TRBV6-1 and TRBJ1-1; 8 nucleotides align to TRBD1. CDR1 and CDR2 from the germline V gene are MNHNS and SASEGT. The V and J ends lost 6 bases and 9 bases, in that order; junction bases with no gene match: 12. There are 14 residues in the CDR3. For the CDR3, the DNA is TGTGCCAGCAGCCAGATACCGACAGGGGTGCAAGCTTTCTTT. It codes for CASSQIPTGVQAFF.

This sequence joins TRBV20-1 and TRBJ1-2; the D is unclear. Germline V gene data show CDR1 as DFQATT and CDR2 as SNEGSKA (reference sequence). The V gene lost 6 bases and the J gene lost 6 bases, with 11 bases spanning the gap. This CDR3 spans 11 amino acids. CDR3 sequence (DNA): TGCAGTGCAAGTGCGGAGGATGGCTACACCTTC. Protein product: CSASAEDGYTF.

The chain has TRBV5-1 and TRBJ1-2, with D possibly being TRBD1 (5 bases). The germline V gene encodes CDR1 SGHRS and CDR2 YFSETQ. This CDR3 has 16 residues. Trimming took 4 bases from V and 0 from J, leaving 16 bases between them. This CDR3 is CASSPRAGPANYGYTF. As DNA, the CDR3 is TGCGCCAGCAGCCCCCGAGCGGGACCAGCTAACTATGGCTACACCTTC.